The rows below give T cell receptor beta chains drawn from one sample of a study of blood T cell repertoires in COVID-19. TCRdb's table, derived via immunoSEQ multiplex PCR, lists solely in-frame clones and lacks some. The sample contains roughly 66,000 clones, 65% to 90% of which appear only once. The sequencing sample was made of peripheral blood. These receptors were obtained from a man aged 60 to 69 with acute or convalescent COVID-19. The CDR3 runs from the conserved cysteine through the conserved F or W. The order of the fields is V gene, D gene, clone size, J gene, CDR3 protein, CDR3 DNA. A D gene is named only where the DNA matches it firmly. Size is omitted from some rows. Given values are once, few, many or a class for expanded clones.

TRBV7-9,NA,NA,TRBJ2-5,CASSISGTLGETQYF,TGTGCCAGCAGCATTAGTGGGACATTGGGGGAGACCCAGTACTTC
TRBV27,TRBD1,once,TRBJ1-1,CASSSRGQGGMNTEAFF,TGTGCCAGCAGTTCGAGAGGACAGGGAGGGATGAACACTGAAGCTTTCTTT
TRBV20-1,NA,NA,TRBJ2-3,CSATIDTQYF,TGCAGTGCTACCATAGATACGCAGTATTTT
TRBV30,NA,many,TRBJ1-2,CAWRGLGADGYTF,TGTGCCTGGAGGGGTCTGGGGGCCGATGGCTACACCTTC
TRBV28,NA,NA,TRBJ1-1,CASSYRKHEAFF,TGTGCCAGCAGTTATCGAAAGCATGAAGCTTTCTTT
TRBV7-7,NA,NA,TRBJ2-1,CASSSRMTVTNEQFF,TGTGCCAGCAGCAGTCGGATGACAGTTACCAATGAGCAGTTCTTC
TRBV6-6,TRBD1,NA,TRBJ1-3,CASSYSTGVGNTIYF,TGTGCCAGCAGTTACAGCACAGGGGTTGGAAACACCATATATTTT
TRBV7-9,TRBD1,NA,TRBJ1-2,CASSPGQGGSYGYTF,TGTGCCAGCAGCCCCGGACAGGGGGGGAGCTATGGCTACACCTTC
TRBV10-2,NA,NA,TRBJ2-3,CASSEILTDTQYF,TGCGCCAGCAGTGAGATTCTCACAGATACGCAGTATTTT
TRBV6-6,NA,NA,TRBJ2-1,CASRPDSSSYNEQFF,TGTGCCAGCAGACCGGACAGCAGCTCCTACAATGAGCAGTTCTTC
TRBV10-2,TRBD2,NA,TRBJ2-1,CASSGAGGWNEQFF,TGCGCCAGCAGCGGTGCGGGGGGGTGGAATGAGCAGTTCTTC
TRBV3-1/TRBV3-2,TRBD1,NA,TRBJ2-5,CASSQAPGQGLQETQYF,TGTGCCAGCAGCCAAGCCCCGGGACAGGGCCTACAAGAGACCCAGTACTTC
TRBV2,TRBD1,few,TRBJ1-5,CASMLGQGFSNQPQHF,TGTGCCAGCATGTTGGGACAGGGTTTCAGCAATCAGCCCCAGCATTTT
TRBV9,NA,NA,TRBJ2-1,CASSVTGGVNEQFF,TGTGCCAGCAGCGTCACTGGAGGGGTCAATGAGCAGTTCTTC
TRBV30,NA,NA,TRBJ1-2,CAWDTDSYGYTF,TGTGCCTGGGATACCGATAGCTATGGCTACACCTTC
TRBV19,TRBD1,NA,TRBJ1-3,CASSNFFLTGGSGNTIYF,TGTGCCAGTAGTAATTTCTTTCTGACAGGGGGCTCAGGAAACACCATATATTTT
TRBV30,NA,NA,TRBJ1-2,CAWSVVKGGGGYTF,TGTGCCTGGAGTGTTGTGAAAGGGGGTGGAGGCTACACCTTC
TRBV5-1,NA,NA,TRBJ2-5,CASSRGEKSEIETQYF,TGCGCCAGCAGCCGGGGAGAAAAAAGCGAGATTGAGACCCAGTACTTC
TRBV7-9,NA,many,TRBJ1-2,CASSLSPRGKVYGYTF,TGTGCCAGCAGCTTATCCCCGCGCGGGAAAGTCTATGGCTACACCTTC
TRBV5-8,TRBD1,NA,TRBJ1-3,CASSWGTGRNTIYF,TGTGCCAGCAGCTGGGGGACAGGGAGAAACACCATATATTTT
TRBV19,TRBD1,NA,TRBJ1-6,CASKPGQGTYNSPLHF,TGTGCCTCAAAGCCGGGACAGGGTACCTATAATTCACCCCTCCACTTT
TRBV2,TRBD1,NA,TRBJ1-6,CASTRQGPSSPLHF,TGTGCCAGCACCAGACAGGGGCCGTCTTCACCCCTCCACTTT
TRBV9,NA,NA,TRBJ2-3,CASSVEAGVGTDTQYF,TGTGCCAGCAGCGTAGAGGCAGGGGTTGGCACAGATACGCAGTATTTT
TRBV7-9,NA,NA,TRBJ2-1,CASSLGGDEQFF,TGTGCCAGCAGCTTAGGGGGCGATGAGCAGTTCTTC
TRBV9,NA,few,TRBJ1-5,CASSAPGDVNQPQHF,TGTGCCAGCAGCGCCCCGGGGGACGTCAATCAGCCCCAGCATTTT
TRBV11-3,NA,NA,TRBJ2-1,CASSLGDVHNEQFF,TGTGCCAGCAGCTTAGGAGATGTCCACAATGAGCAGTTCTTC
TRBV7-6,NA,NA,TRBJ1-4,CASSLKGAREKLFF,TGTGCCAGCAGCTTAAAAGGGGCGCGAGAAAAACTGTTTTTT
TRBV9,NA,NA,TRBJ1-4,CASSVGGPNEKLFF,TGTGCCAGCAGCGTAGGGGGGCCCAATGAAAAACTGTTTTTT
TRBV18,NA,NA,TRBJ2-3,CASSPAGASTDTQYF,TGTGCCAGCTCACCAGCAGGGGCCAGCACAGATACGCAGTATTTT
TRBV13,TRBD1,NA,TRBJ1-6,CASSTSAGGYDSPLHF,TGTGCCAGCAGCACCTCGGCAGGGGGGTATGATTCACCCCTCCACTTT
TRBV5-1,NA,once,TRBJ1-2,CASSWGDGVRGYTF,TGCGCCAGCAGCTGGGGGGACGGTGTGAGGGGCTACACCTTC
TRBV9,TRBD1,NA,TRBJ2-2,CASSATGGGTGELFF,TGTGCCAGCAGCGCGACAGGGGGCGGCACCGGGGAGCTGTTTTTT
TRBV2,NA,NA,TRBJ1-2,CASSRWGGKGYTF,TGTGCCAGCAGTCGGTGGGGGGGCAAAGGCTACACCTTC
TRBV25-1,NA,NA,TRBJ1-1,CASSEVAGARSTEAFF,TGTGCCAGCAGTGAAGTAGCAGGGGCTCGTAGCACTGAAGCTTTCTTT
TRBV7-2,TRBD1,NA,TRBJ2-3,CASSLGQGTDTQYF,TGTGCCAGCAGCTTAGGACAGGGAACAGATACGCAGTATTTT
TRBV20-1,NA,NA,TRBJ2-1,CSARSDNEQFF,TGCAGTGCGAGGAGTGACAATGAGCAGTTCTTC
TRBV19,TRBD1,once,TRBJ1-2,CASRLTGEASNYGYTF,TGTGCCAGTCGCCTCACAGGGGAGGCTTCTAACTATGGCTACACCTTC
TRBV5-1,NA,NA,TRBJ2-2,CASRTQTANTGELFF,TGCGCCAGCAGGACCCAGACAGCGAACACCGGGGAGCTGTTTTTT
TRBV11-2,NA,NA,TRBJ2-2,CASRNRDNTGELFF,TGTGCCAGCAGAAACAGGGACAACACCGGGGAGCTGTTTTTT
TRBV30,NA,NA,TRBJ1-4,CAWSGATTTNEKLFF,TGTGCCTGGAGTGGGGCCACAACAACTAATGAAAAACTGTTTTTT
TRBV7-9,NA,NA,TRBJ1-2,CASSLGGNYGYTF,TGTGCCAGCAGCTTAGGCGGAAACTATGGCTACACCTTC
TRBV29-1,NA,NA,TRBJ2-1,CSGRGNEQFF,TGCAGCGGCAGGGGCAATGAGCAGTTCTTC
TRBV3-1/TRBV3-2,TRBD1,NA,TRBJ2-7,CASSPRDRGNHEQYF,TGTGCCAGCAGCCCTCGGGACAGGGGGAACCACGAGCAGTACTTC
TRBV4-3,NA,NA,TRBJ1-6,CASSQVGSGYNSPLHF,TGCGCCAGCAGCCAAGTAGGCAGCGGGTATAATTCACCCCTCCACTTT
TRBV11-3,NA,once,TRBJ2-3,CASSLDGGPTDTQYF,TGTGCCAGCAGCTTAGACGGGGGGCCCACAGATACGCAGTATTTT
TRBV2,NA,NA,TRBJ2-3,CASSAESHSTDTQYF,TGTGCCAGCAGTGCGGAGTCTCATAGCACAGATACGCAGTATTTT
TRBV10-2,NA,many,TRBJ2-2,CASRDRVSGNTGELFF,TGCGCCAGCAGAGATCGGGTCTCCGGGAACACCGGGGAGCTGTTTTTT
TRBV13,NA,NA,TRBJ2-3,CASSLGRLETALSTDTQYF,TGTGCCAGCAGCTTAGGCCGGCTAGAGACGGCCCTCTCCACAGATACGCAGTATTTT
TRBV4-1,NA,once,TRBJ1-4,CASSLTGRAATNEKLFF,TGCGCCAGCAGCCTTACAGGCAGGGCGGCAACTAATGAAAAACTGTTTTTT
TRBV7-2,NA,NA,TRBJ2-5,CASSSRQEGTQYF,TGTGCCAGCAGCTCCCGACAGGAAGGGACCCAGTACTTC